Included here is one T cell receptor (beta chain) sequence, with context. No antigen is known for it. Germline CDR1 KGHDR, CDR2 SFDVKD. The CDR3 totals 13 residues. Trimming removed 6 bases from V and 6 bases from J, with 12 bases in between. This entry is derived from a study of T cells in Graves' hyperthyroidism and ophthalmopathy. TCR beta CDR3 regions were amplified from RNA transcripts. The HTBI primer set drove a first-round RT-PCR of the TCR CDR3. TCRdb recomputed calls from the multiplex PCR reads with MiXCR, one row per CDR3 protein. The sample shows a few hundred thousand distinct CDR3 sequences, 35% to 55% of them seen only once. Participants, patients aged 18 to 65, had newly diagnosed hyperthyroidism with a duration under 2 months. Used for diagnoses were clinical symptoms, serum thyroxine and TRAb, thyroid ultrasound and orbital computed tomography. Overall study results and limits: Ophthalmopathy onset followed model prediction by a median roughly 6 months. Most thyroid-expanded clonotypes above 0.001 were also found in blood.

The rearrangement links TRBV24-1 to TRBJ2-3; D gene ambiguous. The sequence was collected from a woman aged 18-30 years with Graves' hyperthyroidism. Sequenced material: peripheral blood or thyroid tissue (not recorded which). As DNA, the CDR3 is TGTGCCACCAGTCTAAAGGTTTCCGATACGCAGTATTTT. Translation: CATSLKVSDTQYF.